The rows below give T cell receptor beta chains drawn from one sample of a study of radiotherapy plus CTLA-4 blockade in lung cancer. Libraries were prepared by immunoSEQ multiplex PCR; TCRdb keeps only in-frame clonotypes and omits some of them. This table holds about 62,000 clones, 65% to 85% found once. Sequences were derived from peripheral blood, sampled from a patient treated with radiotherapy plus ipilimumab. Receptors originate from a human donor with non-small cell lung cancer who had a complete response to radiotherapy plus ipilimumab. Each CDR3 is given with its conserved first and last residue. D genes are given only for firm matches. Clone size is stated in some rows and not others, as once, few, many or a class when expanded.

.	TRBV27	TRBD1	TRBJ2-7	CASSLSGTAQGHEQYF	TGTGCCAGCAGTTTATCGGGGACAGCCCAGGGCCACGAGCAGTACTTC
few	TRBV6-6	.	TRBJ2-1	CASSYSIWTGYNEQFF	TGTGCCAGCAGTTACTCGATCTGGACGGGGTACAATGAGCAGTTCTTC
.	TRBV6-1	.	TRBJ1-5	CASSFRENQPQHF	TGTGCCAGCAGTTTTCGGGAGAATCAGCCCCAGCATTTT
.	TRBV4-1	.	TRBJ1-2	CASSQEGQEANYGYTF	TGCGCCAGCAGCCAAGAGGGGCAGGAAGCTAACTATGGCTACACCTTC
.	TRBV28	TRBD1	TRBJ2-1	CASSLRQGAWNEQFF	TGTGCCAGCAGTTTAAGGCAGGGGGCTTGGAATGAGCAGTTCTTC
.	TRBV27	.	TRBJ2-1	CASSLKSQGLGDEQFF	TGTGCCAGCAGTTTGAAATCTCAGGGTCTTGGCGATGAGCAGTTCTTC
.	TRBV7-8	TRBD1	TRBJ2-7	CASSLAISQGAASYEQYF	TGTGCCAGCAGCTTAGCGATTTCTCAGGGGGCGGCATCCTACGAGCAGTACTTC
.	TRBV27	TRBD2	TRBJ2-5	CASSFVGLAGGGRLETQYF	TGTGCCAGCAGTTTCGTGGGACTAGCGGGAGGTGGACGGCTGGAGACCCAGTACTTC
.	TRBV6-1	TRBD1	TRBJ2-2	CASSEDRGRLTGELFF	TGTGCCAGCAGTGAAGACAGGGGAAGGTTGACCGGGGAGCTGTTTTTT
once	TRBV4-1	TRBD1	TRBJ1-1	CASSQEGTGGEAFF	TGCGCCAGCAGCCAAGAGGGGACAGGGGGTGAAGCTTTCTTT
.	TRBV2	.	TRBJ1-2	CASSGQDYGYTF	TGTGCCAGCAGTGGGCAGGACTATGGCTACACCTTC
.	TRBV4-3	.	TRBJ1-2	CASSQDQNRAFNYGYTF	TGCGCCAGCAGCCAAGATCAGAACAGAGCCTTCAACTATGGCTACACCTTC
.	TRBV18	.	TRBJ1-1	CASSPPGNTEAFF	TGTGCCAGCTCACCTCCAGGGAACACTGAAGCTTTCTTT
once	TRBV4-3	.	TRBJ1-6	CASSQDVRGDNSPLHF	TGCGCCAGCAGCCAAGATGTAAGGGGTGACAATTCACCCCTCCACTTT
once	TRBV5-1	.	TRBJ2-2	CASSGRGLNTGELFF	TGCGCCAGCAGCGGACGGGGGTTGAACACCGGGGAGCTGTTTTTT
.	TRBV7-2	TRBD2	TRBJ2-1	CASVSSGVVNEQLF	TGTGCCAGCGTCTCCAGCGGGGTTGTGAATGAGCAGCTCTTC